Reported below is one T cell receptor beta chain. Germline V gene sequence: CDR1 SEHNR, CDR2 FQNEAQ (reference sequence). J lost 3 bases, V lost 7 bases, and 13 bases had no gene match. The CDR3 is 17 residues long. The sample originates from a study of blood T cell repertoires in COVID-19. The wider study: Italy, Spain and the United States were the sources of the convalescent and acute COVID-19 samples. Sources were T cells, B-cell-depleted T cells, or PBMCs; the material itself was cDNA or gDNA.

Here immunoSEQ multiplex PCR was the method, and the copy in TCRdb shows in-frame clones only, minus some. Of 12,000 or so clones listed, 90% are singletons. The sample comprised peripheral blood. The source is a man aged 70 or older with active COVID-19. The gene calls are TRBV7-9 and TRBJ2-1; 9 positions match TRBD2. The CDR3 here is CASTGSGREGLYNEQFF. For the CDR3, the DNA is TGTGCCAGCACCGGTTCTGGGCGGGAGGGCCTCTACAATGAGCAGTTCTTC. Variable domain in full (rest from reference TRBV7-9 and TRBJ2-1): DTGVSQNPRHKITKRGQNVTFRCDPISEHNRLYWYRQTLGQGPEFLTYFQNEAQLEKSRLLSDRFSAERPKGSFSTLEIQRTEQGDSAMYLCASTGSGREGLYNEQFFGPGTRLTVL.